The T cell receptor (beta chain) under discussion was sequenced for a study of beta chain features in type 1 diabetes. Study results and limitations: TCRB CDR3s were moderately but significantly shorter in Type 1 diabetes patients in all four CD4+ subsets.

Germline loops: CDR1 MNHEY, CDR2 SVGAGI. J was trimmed by 4 bases and V by 5 bases; bases with no gene match: 8. CDR3 length: 15 residues. Every isolated RNA sample was fully reverse transcribed, so sequencing captured expressed TCRB transcripts. The repertoire was sequenced with immunoSEQ multiplex PCR; TCRdb's copy has only in-frame clones and lacks some. The sample lists some 700,000 clones, roughly 12% seen once, with about 0.02% in the top ten. In regard to this clone: Antigen specificity is unknown.

Source material: naive CD4+ T cells from blood. The chain is built from TRBV6-5 and TRBJ2-3; 8 positions match TRBD1. This TCR was recovered from a man between 18 and 35 years old with type 1 diabetes. The CDR3 DNA reads TGTGCCAGCAGTCTAGGACAGGGTGGGGCAGATACGCAGTATTTT. Residues: CASSLGQGGADTQYF.